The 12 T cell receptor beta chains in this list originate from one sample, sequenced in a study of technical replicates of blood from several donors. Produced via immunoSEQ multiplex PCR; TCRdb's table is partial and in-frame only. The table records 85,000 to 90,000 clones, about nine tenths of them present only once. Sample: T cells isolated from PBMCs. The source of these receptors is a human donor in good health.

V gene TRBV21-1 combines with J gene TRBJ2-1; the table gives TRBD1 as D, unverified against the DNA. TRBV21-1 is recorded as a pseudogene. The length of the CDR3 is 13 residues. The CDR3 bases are TGTGCCAGCAGCCTCCCCAGTTACAATGAGCAGTTCTTC. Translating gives CASSLPSYNEQFF.

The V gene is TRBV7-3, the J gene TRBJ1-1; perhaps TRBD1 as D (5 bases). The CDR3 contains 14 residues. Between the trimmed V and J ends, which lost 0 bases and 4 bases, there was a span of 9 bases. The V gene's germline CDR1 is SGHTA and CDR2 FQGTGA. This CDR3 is CASSLTLGGTEAFF. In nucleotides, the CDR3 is TGTGCCAGCAGCTTAACGTTGGGGGGCACTGAAGCTTTCTTT.

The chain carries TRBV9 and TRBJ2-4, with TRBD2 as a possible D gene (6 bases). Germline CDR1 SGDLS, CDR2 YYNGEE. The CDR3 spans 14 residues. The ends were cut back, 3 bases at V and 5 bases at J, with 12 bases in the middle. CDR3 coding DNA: TGTGCCAGCAGCGACCGGAGGGCCCAAAACATTCAGTACTTC. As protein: CASSDRRAQNIQYF.

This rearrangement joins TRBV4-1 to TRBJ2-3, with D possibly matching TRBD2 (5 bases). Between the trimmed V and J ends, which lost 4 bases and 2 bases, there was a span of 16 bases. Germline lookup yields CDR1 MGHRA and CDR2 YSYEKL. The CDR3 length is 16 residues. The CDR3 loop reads CASSPSSSGLTDTQYF. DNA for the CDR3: TGCGCCAGCAGCCCAAGTTCGAGCGGACTCACAGATACGCAGTATTTT.

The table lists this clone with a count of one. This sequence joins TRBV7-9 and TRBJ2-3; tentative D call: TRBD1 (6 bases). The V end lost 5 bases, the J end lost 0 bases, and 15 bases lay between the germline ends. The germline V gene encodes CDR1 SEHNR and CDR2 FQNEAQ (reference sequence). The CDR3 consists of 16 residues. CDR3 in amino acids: CASSTGQSTSTDTQYF. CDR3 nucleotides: TGTGCCAGCAGCACCGGACAGAGCACTAGCACAGATACGCAGTATTTT.

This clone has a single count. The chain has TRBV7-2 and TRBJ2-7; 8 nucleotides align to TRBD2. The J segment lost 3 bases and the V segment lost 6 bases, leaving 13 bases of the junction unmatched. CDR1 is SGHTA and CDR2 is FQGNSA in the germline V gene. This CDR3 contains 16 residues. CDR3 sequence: CASRKDIQRGRYEQYF. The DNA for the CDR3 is TGTGCCAGCAGGAAAGACATCCAGCGGGGGCGCTACGAGCAGTACTTC. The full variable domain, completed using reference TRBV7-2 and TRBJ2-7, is GAGVSQSPSNKVTEKGKDVELRCDPISGHTALYWYRQSLGQGLEFLIYFQGNSAPDKSGLPSDRFSAERTGGSVSTLTIQRTQQEDSAVYLCASRKDIQRGRYEQYFGPGTRLTVT.

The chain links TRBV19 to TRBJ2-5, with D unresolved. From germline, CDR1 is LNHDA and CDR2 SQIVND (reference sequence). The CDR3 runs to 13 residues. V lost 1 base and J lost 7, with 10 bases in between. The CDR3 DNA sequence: TGTGCCAGTAGTATAGGGCAGGAAGGGACCCAGTACTTC. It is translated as CASSIGQEGTQYF.

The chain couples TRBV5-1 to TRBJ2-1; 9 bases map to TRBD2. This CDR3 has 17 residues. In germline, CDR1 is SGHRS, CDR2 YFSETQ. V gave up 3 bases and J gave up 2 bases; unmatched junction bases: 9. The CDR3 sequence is CASSSLAGLGAYNEQFF. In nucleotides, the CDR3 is TGCGCCAGCAGCTCCCTAGCGGGGCTTGGGGCCTACAATGAGCAGTTCTTC. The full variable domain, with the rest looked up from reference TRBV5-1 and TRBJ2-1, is KAGVTQTPRYLIKTRGQQVTLSCSPISGHRSVSWYQQTPGQGLQFLFEYFSETQRNKGNFPGRFSGRQFSNSRSEMNVSTLELGDSALYLCASSSLAGLGAYNEQFFGPGTRLTVL.

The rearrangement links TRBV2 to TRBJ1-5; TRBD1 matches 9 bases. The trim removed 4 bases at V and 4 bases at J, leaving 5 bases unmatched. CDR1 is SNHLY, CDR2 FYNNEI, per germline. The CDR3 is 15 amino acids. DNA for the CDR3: TGTGCCAGCAGTGGGACAGGGGAGAGGAATCAGCCCCAGCATTTT. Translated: CASSGTGERNQPQHF. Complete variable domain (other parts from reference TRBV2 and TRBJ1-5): EPEVTQTPSHQVTQMGQEVILRCVPISNHLYFYWYRQILGQKVEFLVSFYNNEISEKSEIFDDQFSVERPDGSNFTLKIRSTKLEDSAMYFCASSGTGERNQPQHFGDGTRLSIL.

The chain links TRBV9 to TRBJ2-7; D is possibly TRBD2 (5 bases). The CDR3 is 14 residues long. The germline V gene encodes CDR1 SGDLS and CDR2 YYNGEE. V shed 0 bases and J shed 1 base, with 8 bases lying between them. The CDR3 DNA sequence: TGTGCCAGCAGCGTAGTTGAGGGATCCTACGAGCAGTACTTC. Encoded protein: CASSVVEGSYEQYF.

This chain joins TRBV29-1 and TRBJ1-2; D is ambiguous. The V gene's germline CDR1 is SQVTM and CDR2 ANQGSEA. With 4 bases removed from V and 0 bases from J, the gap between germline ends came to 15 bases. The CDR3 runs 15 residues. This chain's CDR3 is CSVVSRKDANYGYTF. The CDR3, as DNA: TGCAGCGTTGTCTCCAGGAAAGACGCTAACTATGGCTACACCTTC.

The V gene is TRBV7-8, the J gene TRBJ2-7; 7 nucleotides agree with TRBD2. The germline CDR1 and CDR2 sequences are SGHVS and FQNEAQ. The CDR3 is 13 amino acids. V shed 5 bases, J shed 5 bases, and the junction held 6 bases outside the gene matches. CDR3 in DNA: TGTGCCAGCAGCCGCACTAGCGACCACGAGCAGTACTTC. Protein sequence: CASSRTSDHEQYF. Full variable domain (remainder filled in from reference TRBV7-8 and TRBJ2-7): GAGVSQSPRYKVAKRGQDVALRCDPISGHVSLFWYQQALGQGPEFLTYFQNEAQLDKSGLPSDRFFAERPEGSVSTLKIQRTQQEDSAVYLCASSRTSDHEQYFGPGTRLTVT.